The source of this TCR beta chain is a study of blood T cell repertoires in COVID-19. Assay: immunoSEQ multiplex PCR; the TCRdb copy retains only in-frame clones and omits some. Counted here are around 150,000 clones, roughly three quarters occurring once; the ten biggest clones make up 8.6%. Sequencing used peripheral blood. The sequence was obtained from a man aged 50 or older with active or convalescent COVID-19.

CDR3 DNA sequence: TGTGCCAGCAGTCCCCCTTTCGAGCACTCACCCCTCCACTTT. Translated, it gives CASSPPFEHSPLHF. V and J are TRBV28 and TRBJ1-6; D unclear. V was pared by 5 bases and J by 10 bases, with 15 bases between. CDR3 length equals 14 residues. CDR1 and CDR2 (germline): MDHEN, SYDVKM. Combining the CDR3 with reference TRBV28 and TRBJ1-6 gives the whole variable domain DVKVTQSSRYLVKRTGEKVFLECVQDMDHENMFWYRQDPGLGLRLIYFSYDVKMKEKGDIPEGYSVSREKKERFSLILESASTNQTSMYLCASSPPFEHSPLHFGNGTRLTVT.